The entry that follows covers one T cell receptor (beta chain) sequence. Its antigen specificity is not known. Base qualities are not recorded, but no much larger clone differs from it by a single base. The data derive from a study of identical twins (dated by TCRdb to about 2016). Study-level background: To test whether fetal clonotypes persist, the study used deep sequencing on TCR alpha and beta repertoires from monozygotic twins, unrelated adults of various ages, and cord blood. Replicate twin experiments were performed at different times using different library preparation protocols to rule out contamination. Study-wide findings and limitations: Because the same donors could not be followed over many years, the conclusions depended on cross-sectional statistical analysis. Fewer insertions were carried by abundant cord blood beta clonotypes; a weaker similar trend was observed in young adult naive repertoires, while no such trend was observed in memory repertoires. The excess sharing between twins in beta out-of-frame sequences was weaker because fewer shared sequences reduced the signal-to-noise ratio. Out-of-frame TCR alpha sharing in monozygotic twins was systematically underestimated by recombination models, whereas sharing between unrelated individuals was in agreement with the recombination models. Zero-insertion analyses could be partly confounded by invariant T cells such as MAIT and iNKT, although diverse VJ usage argued against such confounding for most clonotypes. Compared with coincidental sharing between unrelated individuals, out-of-frame TCR alpha sequences shared between twins showed an excess of sequences with low generation probability.

Every donor was a healthy Caucasian. Libraries were constructed by 5' RACE. Instrument on record: Illumina HiSeq 2000. Template switching added a universal primer binding site, and the final cDNA carried a unique molecular identifier that allowed TCR cDNA molecules to be counted accurately. Specific primers in the conserved constant-segment region were used to synthesize first-strand cDNA for the TCR alpha and beta chains. Each cDNA library was double barcoded, with a SMART-Mk sample barcode plus Illumina barcodes, to control for contamination. Two successive PCR steps introduced TruSeq adapter sequences along with Illumina sample barcodes. TCR alpha and beta cDNA libraries were sequenced on the Illumina HiSeq platform with custom primers. The authors' analysis ran thus. Raw reads were processed with MiGEC to extract unique molecular identifiers, and MiXCR was used to determine CDR3 positions. Recombination models were inferred per individual with the repgenHMM and IGoR tools using an EM algorithm. Shared clonotype analysis was performed with the tcR package in R, normalizing sharing by the product of cloneset sizes. To study raw recombination free of thymic and clonal selection effects, out-of-frame nonproductive sequences were analyzed. TCRdb reanalyzed the raw reads on its own, using fastp at Q25 for trimming and MiXCR for clone calling, and kept in-frame beta chains. CDR3 protein sequences are deduplicated, and each keeps its most common genes and DNA. None of the V and J calls come from the authors' own analysis; TCRdb made them. This sample gives some 1,600,000 distinct CDR3 sequences in total; 25% to 35% of them show up just once. Of the sample, around 0.25% falls within the top ten clones.

CDR1 and CDR2 (DFQATT, SNEGSKA) derive from the germline V gene (reference sequence). The CDR3 numbers 14 residues from cysteine through phenylalanine. CDR3 DNA only is kept here, 42 bases in frame from base 1. V drops 8 bases and J drops 0 bases, leaving 14 bases in between. This sequence was found in a newborn girl in good health. What was sequenced was cord blood. The V gene is TRBV20-1 and the J gene is TRBJ2-1, with no reliable assignment of the D segment. The CDR3 protein: CSTHSGSSYNEQFF. The DNA is as follows: TGCAGTACCCACTCCGGAAGCTCCTACAATGAGCAGTTCTTC.